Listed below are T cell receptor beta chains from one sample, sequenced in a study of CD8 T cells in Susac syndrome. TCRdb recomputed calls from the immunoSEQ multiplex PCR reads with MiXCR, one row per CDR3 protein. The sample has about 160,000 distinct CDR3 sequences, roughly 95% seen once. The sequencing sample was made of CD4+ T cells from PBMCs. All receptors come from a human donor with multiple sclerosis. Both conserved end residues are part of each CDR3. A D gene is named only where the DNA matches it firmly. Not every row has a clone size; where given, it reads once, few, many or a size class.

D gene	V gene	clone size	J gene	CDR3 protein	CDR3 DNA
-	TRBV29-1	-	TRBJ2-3	CSVVYGGTQYF	TGCAGCGTTGTGTATGGAGGTACGCAGTATTTT
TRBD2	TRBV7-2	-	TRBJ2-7	CASSYPLLAGASTYEQYF	TGTGCCAGCAGCTACCCACTACTAGCGGGAGCCTCCACCTACGAGCAGTACTTC
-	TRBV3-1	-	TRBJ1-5	CASSPSGSQQPQHF	TGTGCCAGCAGTCCATCGGGGTCTCAGCAGCCCCAGCATTTT
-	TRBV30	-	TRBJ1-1	CAWHRAEAFF	TGTGCCTGGCACAGGGCTGAAGCTTTCTTT
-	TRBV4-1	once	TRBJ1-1	CASSQLGARLAFF	TGCGCCAGCAGCCAACTGGGGGCCCGGCTGGCTTTCTTT
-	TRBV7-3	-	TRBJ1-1	CASSRSSGTTEAFF	TGTGCCAGCAGCCGATCGTCAGGGACCACTGAAGCTTTCTTT
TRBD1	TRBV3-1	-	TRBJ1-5	CASSGTGGEPQHF	TGTGCCAGCAGCGGGACAGGGGGTGAGCCCCAGCATTTT
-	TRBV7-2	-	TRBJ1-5	CASSPIGQPQHF	TGTGCCAGCAGCCCCATCGGTCAGCCCCAGCATTTT
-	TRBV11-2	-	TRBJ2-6	CASFPGRGRTGANVLTF	TGTGCCAGCTTCCCGGGGAGGGGGCGTACTGGGGCCAACGTCCTGACTTTC
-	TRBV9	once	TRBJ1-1	CASSVVAEAFF	TGTGCCAGCAGCGTAGTGGCTGAAGCTTTCTTT
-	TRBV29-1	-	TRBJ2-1	CSVTYDEQFF	TGCAGCGTAACCTACGATGAGCAGTTCTTC
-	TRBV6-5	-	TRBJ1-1	CASSSRTPNTEAFF	TGTGCCAGCAGTTCTCGGACCCCGAACACTGAAGCTTTCTTT
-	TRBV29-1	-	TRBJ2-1	CSIAGTGAGEQFF	TGCAGCATAGCCGGGACTGGCGCTGGGGAGCAGTTCTTC
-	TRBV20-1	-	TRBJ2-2	CSARTASGELFF	TGCAGTGCTAGAACGGCGTCCGGGGAGCTGTTTTTT
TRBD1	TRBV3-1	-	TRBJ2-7	CASSQMGQNYEQYF	TGTGCCAGCAGCCAAATGGGACAGAACTACGAGCAGTACTTC
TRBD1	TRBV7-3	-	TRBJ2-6	CASREQGASGANVLTF	TGTGCCAGCAGAGAGCAGGGGGCTTCAGGGGCCAACGTCCTGACTTTC
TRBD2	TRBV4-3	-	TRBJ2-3	CASSQDLAGGPRTDTQYF	TGCGCCAGCAGCCAAGATCTAGCGGGAGGTCCTCGCACAGATACGCAGTATTTT
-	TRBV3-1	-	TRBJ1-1	CASSQGPGEAFF	TGTGCCAGCAGCCAAGGGCCTGGTGAAGCTTTCTTT
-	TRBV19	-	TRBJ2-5	CASKGAEQETQYF	TGTGCCAGTAAGGGAGCGGAACAAGAGACCCAGTACTTC
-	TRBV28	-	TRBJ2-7	CASSSPSPTYEQYF	TGTGCCAGCAGTTCGCCCTCCCCTACCTACGAGCAGTACTTC
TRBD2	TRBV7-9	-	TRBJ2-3	CASSSKGSGLYTQYF	TGTGCCAGCAGCTCGAAGGGTAGCGGGTTGTATACGCAGTATTTT
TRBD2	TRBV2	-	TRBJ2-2	CASSGTSGNTGELFF	TGTGCCAGCAGTGGGACTAGCGGAAACACCGGGGAGCTGTTTTTT
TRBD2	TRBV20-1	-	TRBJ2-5	CSANKAGGLIETQYF	TGCAGTGCTAATAAGGCGGGAGGGCTAATAGAGACCCAGTACTTC
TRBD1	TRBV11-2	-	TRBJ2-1	CASTRDRGNNEQFF	TGTGCCAGCACCCGGGACAGGGGAAACAATGAGCAGTTCTTC
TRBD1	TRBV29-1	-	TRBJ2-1	CSVEAQRGPNEQFF	TGCAGCGTTGAAGCCCAAAGGGGGCCCAATGAGCAGTTCTTC
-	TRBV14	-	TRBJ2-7	CASSQVHGVDLEQYF	TGTGCCAGCAGCCAAGTCCACGGGGTTGATTTAGAGCAGTACTTC
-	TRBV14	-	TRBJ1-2	CASSLESGDYGYTF	TGTGCCAGCAGCCTGGAATCGGGGGACTATGGCTACACCTTC
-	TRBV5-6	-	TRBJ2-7	CASSANSYEQYF	TGTGCCAGCAGCGCAAACTCCTACGAGCAGTACTTC
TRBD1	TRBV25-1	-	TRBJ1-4	CASIRTGAEKLFF	TGTGCCAGCATTCGGACAGGCGCCGAAAAACTGTTTTTT
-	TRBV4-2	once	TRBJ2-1	CASSQVSNSGEQFF	TGTGCCAGCAGCCAAGTGTCCAACAGCGGTGAGCAGTTCTTC
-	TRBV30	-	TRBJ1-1	CAWRKDTEAFF	TGTGCCTGGAGAAAGGACACTGAAGCTTTCTTT
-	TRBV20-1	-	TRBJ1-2	CSARGDSNYGYTF	TGCAGTGCTAGGGGGGATTCTAACTATGGCTACACCTTC
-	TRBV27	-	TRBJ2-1	CASTPGRLVGEQFF	TGTGCCAGCACCCCGGGACGGCTAGTTGGTGAGCAGTTCTTC
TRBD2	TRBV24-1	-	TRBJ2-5	CATSGEGTSGRGRETQYF	TGTGCCACCAGTGGTGAGGGGACTAGCGGGAGAGGGCGGGAGACCCAGTACTTC
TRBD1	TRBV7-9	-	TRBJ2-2	CASSGQGARTGELFF	TGTGCCAGCTCCGGACAGGGGGCTAGGACCGGGGAGCTGTTTTTT
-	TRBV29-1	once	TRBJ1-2	CSASGQSYGYTF	TGCAGCGCTTCAGGACAGTCCTATGGCTACACCTTC